Included here is one T cell receptor beta chain sequence, with context. No antigen is known for it. Read data end 3 residues before the CDR3 end; the end is taken from the germline J gene. TCR beta CDR3 regions were amplified by multiplex PCR using the immunoSEQ assay from an average of roughly 1,300 ng genomic DNA per sample. The assay corrected primer bias using a complete synthetic TCR repertoire to establish an amplification baseline. The amplicons were sequenced using the Illumina platform. As for how the authors treated the data: Sequence errors were corrected by clustering with frequency ratios and a modified nearest-neighbor algorithm, and the sequences were then analyzed in the immunoSEQ Analyzer using IMGT gene definitions. At each rarefaction depth, TCR richness and evenness were averaged across 20 rarefaction repeats, and samples with fewer sequences than that depth were excluded. Relative abundances of V, D and J genes were compared between groups using Wilcoxon rank sum tests, with FDR correction applied. For the blinded duplicates, the intraclass correlation was nearly 96% for TCR richness and averaged about 76% across 70 or so gene segments. TCRdb obtained this table from immuneACCESS and retained in-frame rearrangements with V and J assigned. These tables miss some clones; where compared with another copy, unresolved V genes account for less than half of the shortfall, and the remainder is unexplained. V and J calls and clone size are given by that table; D and trimming were obtained from the DNA. The data table for this sample lists 30,000 to 40,000 clones. Jointly, the top ten make up more than 7% of the sample.

Every participant had a single incident cervical HPV16 infection, and women with prevalent HPV16 infections were excluded. Cervical HPV DNA was detected with MY09/MY11 PCR, and genotyping was done with dot-blot hybridization. Approximately 15 mL of heparinized blood were centrifuged, and the buffy coat was aliquoted, frozen at -30°C, then stored at -80°C. Genomic DNA was extracted from buffy coat specimens using QIAGEN kits. Including cysteine and phenylalanine, the CDR3 has 15 amino acids. The DNA has 36 bases, all within the CDR3, and is read from base 1. At the junction V is shortened by 6 bases and J by 7 bases; bases outside the gene matches: 11. These data originate in a study of T cells in women clearing cervical HPV infection (dated by TCRdb to 2017 to 2018). Study-level background: The cases were 25 to 30 women with histologically confirmed HPV16-related CIN3 or worse, and 2 of these cases were invasive cancers. The controls were around 25 women whose single incident HPV16 infection cleared within 12 months with no development of precancer or cancer. Cases and controls were matched on year of sample collection and on age within five years. HLA typing was available for only a few women, so HLA type could not be excluded as a confounder. Among cases, blood sampling came a median of nearly 150 days after lesion detection, with an interquartile range of about 80 to 210 days. Cases had a median age of about 34 years compared with about 40 for controls, and baseline characteristics showed no significant differences between the groups. The parent cohort enrolled 10,000 or so women aged 18 or older in Guanacaste, Costa Rica, during about 1992 to 1994 and followed them for less than 8 years. Quality controls consisted of five blinded duplicates per group, for a total of about 60 samples made up of 50 participants and approximately 10 replicates. Nested within Costa Rica's Guanacaste HPV Natural History Study, an exploratory proof-of-principle case-control study compared TCR repertoires across cervical HPV16 outcomes. Blood from cases was collected at the visit where the lesion was first found, while blood from controls was collected once the infection could no longer be detected.

What the authors observed across the whole study: Across sequencing depths, CIN3+ cases showed significantly higher TCR repertoire richness than controls, but evenness did not differ between the groups. TRBV6-7 relative abundance was lower in cases than in controls (roughly 0.11% versus 0.16%; Bonferroni P = 0.0008). Whether associations preceded infection or resulted from infection could not be shown with the cross-sectional design, and effector/memory subsets and HPV-specific T cells were not isolated. T-cell numbers per sample were unknown, so richness differences could reflect varying T-cell content rather than repertoire biology. Random forest classifiers that combined richness and V gene abundances separated cases from controls with an estimated AUC of less than 0.85.

The sequence was collected from a woman between 18 and 70 years old with a cervical HPV16 infection that either progressed to CIN3+ or cleared (not recorded which). The V and J genes are TRBV12-3 or TRBV12-4 and TRBJ1-4; 7 junctional bases match TRBD1. The specimen sequenced was blood buffy coat. Here the CDR3 is given as CASRLQGGLREKLFF. The covered CDR3 bases are TGTGCCAGCAGACTGCAGGGGGGCTTACGTGAAAAA.